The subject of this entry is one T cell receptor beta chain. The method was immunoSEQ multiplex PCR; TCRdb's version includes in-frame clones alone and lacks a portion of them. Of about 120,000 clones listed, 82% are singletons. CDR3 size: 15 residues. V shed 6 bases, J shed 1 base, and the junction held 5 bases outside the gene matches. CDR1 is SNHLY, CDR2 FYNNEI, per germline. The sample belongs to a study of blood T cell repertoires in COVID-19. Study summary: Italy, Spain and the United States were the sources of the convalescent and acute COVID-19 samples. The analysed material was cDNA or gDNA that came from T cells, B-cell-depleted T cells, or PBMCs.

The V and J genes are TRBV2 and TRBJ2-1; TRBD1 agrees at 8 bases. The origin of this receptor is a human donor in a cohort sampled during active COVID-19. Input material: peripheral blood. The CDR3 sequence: CASSAGGRSYNEQFF. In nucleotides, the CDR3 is TGTGCCAGCAGCGCAGGGGGCAGGTCCTACAATGAGCAGTTCTTC.